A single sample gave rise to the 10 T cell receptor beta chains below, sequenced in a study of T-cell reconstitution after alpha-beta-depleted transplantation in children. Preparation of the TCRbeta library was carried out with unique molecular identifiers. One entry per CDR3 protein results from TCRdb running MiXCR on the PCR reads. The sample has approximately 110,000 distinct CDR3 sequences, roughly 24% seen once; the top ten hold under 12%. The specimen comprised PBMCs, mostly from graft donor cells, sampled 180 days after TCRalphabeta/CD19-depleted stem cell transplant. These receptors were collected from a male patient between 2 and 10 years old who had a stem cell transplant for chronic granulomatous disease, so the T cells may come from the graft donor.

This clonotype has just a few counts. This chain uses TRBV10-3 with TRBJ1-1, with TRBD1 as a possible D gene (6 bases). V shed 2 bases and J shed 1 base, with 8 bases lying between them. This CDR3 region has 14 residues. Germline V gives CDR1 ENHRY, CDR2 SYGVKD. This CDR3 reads CAISERGRNTEAFF. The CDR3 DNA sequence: TGTGCCATCAGTGAGCGGGGGCGGAACACTGAAGCTTTCTTT.

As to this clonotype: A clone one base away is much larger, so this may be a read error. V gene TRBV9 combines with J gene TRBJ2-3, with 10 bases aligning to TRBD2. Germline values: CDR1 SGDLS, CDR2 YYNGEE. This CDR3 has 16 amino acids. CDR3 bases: TGTGCCAGCAGCGTACGGTCTAGCGGGGGCACAGATTCGCAGTATTTT. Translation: CASSVRSSGGTDSQYF.

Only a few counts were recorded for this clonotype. This chain's CDR3 is CASMGPFNSPLHF. For the CDR3, the DNA is TGTGCCAGCATGGGACCCTTTAATTCACCCCTCCACTTT. The chain couples TRBV27 to TRBJ1-6; weak D call: TRBD1 (5 bases). V shed 7 bases and J shed 6 bases, with 10 bases lying between them. The germline V gene encodes CDR1 MNHEY and CDR2 SMNVEV (reference sequence). The CDR3 extends over 13 amino acids.

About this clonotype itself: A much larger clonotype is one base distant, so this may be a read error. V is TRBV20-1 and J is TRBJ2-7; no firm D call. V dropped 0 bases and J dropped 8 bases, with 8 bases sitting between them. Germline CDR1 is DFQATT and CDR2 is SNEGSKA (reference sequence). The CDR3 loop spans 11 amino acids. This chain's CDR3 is CSARDVTKQYF. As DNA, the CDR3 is TGCAGTGCTAGAGATGTGACGAAGCAGTACTTC.

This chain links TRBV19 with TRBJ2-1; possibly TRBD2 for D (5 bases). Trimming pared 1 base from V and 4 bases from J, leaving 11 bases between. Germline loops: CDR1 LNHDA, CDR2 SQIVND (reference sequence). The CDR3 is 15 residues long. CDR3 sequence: CASSIGKLVYNEQFF. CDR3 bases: TGTGCCAGTAGTATAGGCAAACTAGTTTACAATGAGCAGTTCTTC. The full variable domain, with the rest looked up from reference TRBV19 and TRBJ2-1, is DGGITQSPKYLFRKEGQNVTLSCEQNLNHDAMYWYRQDPGQGLRLIYYSQIVNDFQKGDIAEGYSVSREKKESFPLTVTSAQKNPTAFYLCASSIGKLVYNEQFFGPGTRLTVL.

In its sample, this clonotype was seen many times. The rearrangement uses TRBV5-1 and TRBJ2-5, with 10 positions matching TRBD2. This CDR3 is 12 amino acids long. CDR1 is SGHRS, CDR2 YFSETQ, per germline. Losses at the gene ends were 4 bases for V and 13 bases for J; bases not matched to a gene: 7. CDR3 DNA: TGCGCCAGCAGCCCAGCGGGAGGGCCTCTGTACTTC. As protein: CASSPAGGPLYF.

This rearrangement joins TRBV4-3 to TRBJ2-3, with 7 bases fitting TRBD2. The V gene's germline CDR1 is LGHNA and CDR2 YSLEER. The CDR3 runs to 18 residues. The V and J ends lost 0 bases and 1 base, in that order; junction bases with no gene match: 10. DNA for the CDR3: TGCGCCAGCAGCCAAGAAGTTTTGGCGGGGGTCCGCACAGATACGCAGTATTTT. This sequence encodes CASSQEVLAGVRTDTQYF.

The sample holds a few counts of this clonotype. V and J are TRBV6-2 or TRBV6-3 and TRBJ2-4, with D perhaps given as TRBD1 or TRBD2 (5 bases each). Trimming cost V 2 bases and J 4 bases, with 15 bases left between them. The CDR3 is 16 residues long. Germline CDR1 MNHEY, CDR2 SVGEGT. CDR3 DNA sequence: TGTGCCAGCAGTTACCCGGGACGCCTGAGGAAAAACATTCAGTACTTC. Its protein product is CASSYPGRLRKNIQYF.

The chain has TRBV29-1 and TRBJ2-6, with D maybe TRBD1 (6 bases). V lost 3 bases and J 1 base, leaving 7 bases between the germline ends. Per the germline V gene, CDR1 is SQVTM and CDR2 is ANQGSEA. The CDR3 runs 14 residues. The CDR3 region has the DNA TGCAGCGTTGATACAGGGTCTGGGGCCAACGTCCTGACTTTC. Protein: CSVDTGSGANVLTF.

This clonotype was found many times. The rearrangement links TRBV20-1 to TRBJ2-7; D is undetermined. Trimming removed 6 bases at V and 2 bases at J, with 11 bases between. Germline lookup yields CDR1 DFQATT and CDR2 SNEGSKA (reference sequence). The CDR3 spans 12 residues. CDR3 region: CSAPFRTYEQYF. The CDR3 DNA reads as TGCAGTGCCCCCTTTAGAACCTACGAGCAGTACTTC.